A single sample gave rise to the 18 T cell receptor beta chains below, sequenced in a study of blood T cell repertoires in COVID-19. TCRdb's table, derived via immunoSEQ multiplex PCR, lists solely in-frame clones and lacks some. The table has 200,000 to 250,000 clones, over 80% seen once. Sequenced input: peripheral blood. These receptors were collected from a young man with COVID-19, enrolled during active disease.

V gene TRBV9 combines with J gene TRBJ2-5, with 7 bases matching TRBD1. Trimming cost V 4 bases and J 5 bases; bases outside gene matches: 8. The germline CDR1 and CDR2 sequences are SGDLS and YYNGEE. The CDR3 is 14 amino acids. The CDR3 protein is CASSPPTGAETQYF. CDR3 sequence (DNA): TGTGCCAGCAGCCCCCCTACAGGGGCGGAGACCCAGTACTTC.

The chain carries TRBV9 and TRBJ1-2; a possible D gene is TRBD1 (5 bases). This CDR3 has 11 residues. Trimming left V 2 bases short and J 10 bases short, with 9 bases between. The germline V gene has CDR1 SGDLS and CDR2 YYNGEE. In DNA form, the CDR3 reads TGTGCCAGCAGCGTTGGACAAGTCTACACCTTC. Translating gives CASSVGQVYTF.

The chain is built from TRBV6-5 and TRBJ1-1, with 7 bases fitting TRBD1. V shed 4 bases, J shed 4 bases, and the junction held 9 bases outside the gene matches. Germline values: CDR1 MNHEY, CDR2 SVGAGI. The CDR3 consists of 15 residues. The CDR3 DNA sequence: TGTGCCAGCAGTTTCACGACAGGGATGGTCACTGAAGCTTTCTTT. Translated, it gives CASSFTTGMVTEAFF.

V and J are TRBV5-6 and TRBJ1-1; possibly TRBD1 for D (5 bases). Germline loops: CDR1 SGHDT, CDR2 YYEEEE. Deletions cut 5 bases from V and 5 bases from J, with 25 bases between. The CDR3 sequence is 17 residues long. CDR3 sequence: CASSTPHNWGGWTEAFF. The DNA of the CDR3 is TGTGCCAGCAGTACCCCCCACAATTGGGGGGGGTGGACTGAAGCTTTCTTT.

The V and J genes are TRBV5-1 and TRBJ1-2, with TRBD1 identical over 10 bases. After removal of 6 bases from V and 5 bases from J, the junction contained 13 bases not matched to a gene. The CDR3 covers 16 residues. Germline lookup yields CDR1 SGHRS and CDR2 YFSETQ. The CDR3 loop is CASTSDPTGGGYGYTF. The DNA of the CDR3 is TGCGCCAGCACCTCTGACCCGACAGGGGGCGGGTATGGCTACACCTTC.

The chain has TRBV6-4 and TRBJ1-1; 8 nucleotides match TRBD1. J gave up 0 bases and V 0 bases, and 6 bases lay outside the gene matches. Germline assignment: CDR1 MRHNA and CDR2 SNTAGT. This CDR3 is built from 17 residues. CDR3 DNA sequence: TGTGCCAGCAGTGACTCAGGGGACAGGATCATGAACACTGAAGCTTTCTTT. Encoded protein: CASSDSGDRIMNTEAFF.

This chain uses TRBV7-8 with TRBJ2-7; no clear D. V shed 4 bases and J shed 0 bases, with 10 bases lying between them. Germline-derived CDR1 and CDR2 are SGHVS and FQNEAQ. CDR3 size: 14 residues. The CDR3 DNA is TGTGCCAGCAGCTCTGGGTCTAGCTCCTACGAGCAGTACTTC. Translated, it gives CASSSGSSSYEQYF.

The chain uses TRBV6-1 and TRBJ2-7; 7 bases agree with TRBD1. Germline V gene lookup returns CDR1 MNHNS and CDR2 SASEGT. The CDR3 has 14 residues. V was clipped by 0 bases and J by 3 bases; unmatched bases: 2. The CDR3 bases are TGTGCCAGCAGTGAAGCGGGACAGAGCTACGAGCAGTACTTC. It translates to CASSEAGQSYEQYF.

This chain links TRBV4-1 with TRBJ2-2, with D unresolved. CDR1 and CDR2 (germline): MGHRA, YSYEKL. V lost 0 bases, J lost 7 bases, and 12 bases lay in between. This CDR3 contains 15 residues. The CDR3 loop is CASSQDVQINGELFF. The CDR3 nucleotides are TGCGCCAGCAGCCAAGACGTACAGATAAACGGGGAGCTGTTTTTT.

About this clone: At one of its ends the junction is not consistent with the germline gene, which may arise from a read error. The genes are TRBV5-6 and TRBJ2-7, with a possible D match to TRBD2 (5 bases). CDR3 length: 12 residues. Germline lookup yields CDR1 SGHDT and CDR2 YYEEEE. The CDR3 DNA sequence: TGTGCCAGCAGCCCGATGGGAGTCGGCTTGGACTTC. Translated, it gives CASSPMGVGLDF.

The chain links TRBV5-1 to TRBJ2-3; 7 bases are shared with TRBD1. Germline-derived CDR1 and CDR2 are SGHRS and YFSETQ. CDR3 length equals 16 residues. V trimming: 4 bases; J trimming: 0 bases; junction bases outside the gene matches: 8. Here the CDR3 reads CASSPRQGTSTDTQYF. Written as DNA, the CDR3 is TGCGCCAGCAGCCCCCGACAGGGAACGAGCACAGATACGCAGTATTTT.

This chain joins TRBV9 and TRBJ2-1; D is unclear. This CDR3 has 13 amino acids. V lost 0 bases and J lost 8, with 9 bases in between. Germline assignment: CDR1 SGDLS and CDR2 YYNGEE. CDR3 amino acids: CASSVVSVDEQFF. In DNA form, the CDR3 reads TGTGCCAGCAGCGTAGTATCAGTGGATGAGCAGTTCTTC.

The chain employs TRBV24-1 and TRBJ2-3, with TRBD2 as a possible D gene (5 bases). In germline, CDR1 is KGHDR, CDR2 SFDVKD. The V end was cut by 3 bases, the J end by 6 bases, with 15 bases between. This CDR3 comprises 15 residues. CDR3 residues: CATSDGLGRGDTQYF. CDR3 nucleotide sequence: TGTGCCACCAGTGATGGGCTCGGGCGAGGGGATACGCAGTATTTT.

This clone was picked up a small number of times. This could be a read error, since a much larger clone is one nucleotide away. V gene TRBV5-4 combines with J gene TRBJ2-7; D is undetermined. The V end lost 3 bases, the J end lost 0 bases, and 4 bases lay between the germline ends. Germline CDR1 and CDR2: SGHNT and YYREEE (reference sequence). This CDR3 is built from 12 residues. In DNA, the CDR3 is TGTGCCAGCAGCTCCAACTCCTACGAGCAGTACTTC. Protein product: CASSSNSYEQYF.

This sequence joins TRBV14 and TRBJ2-2, with D possibly matching TRBD2 (6 bases). The CDR3 length is 17 residues. Trimming took off 4 bases at V and 4 bases at J, with 19 bases between the two ends. Looked up from germline, CDR1 is SGHDN and CDR2 is FVKESK. The CDR3 spells CASSLKNRGALTGELFF. In DNA, the CDR3 is TGTGCCAGCAGCCTCAAGAATCGCGGGGCACTCACCGGGGAGCTGTTTTTT.

The gene calls are TRBV9 and TRBJ2-7; the D gene is possibly TRBD2 (5 bases). Between the trimmed V and J ends, which lost 4 bases and 0 bases, there was a span of 14 bases. The CDR3 runs to 15 residues. Per germline, CDR1 SGDLS and CDR2 YYNGEE. The CDR3 nucleotides are TGTGCCAGCAGCTCGGGATTAACGAGCTCCTACGAGCAGTACTTC. This translates into CASSSGLTSSYEQYF.

V is TRBV14 and J is TRBJ1-4; weak D call: TRBD1 (6 bases). Looked up from germline, CDR1 is SGHDN and CDR2 is FVKESK. Trimming pared 5 bases from V and 7 bases from J, leaving 17 bases between. This CDR3 comprises 15 residues. The CDR3 sequence is CASSYNDRNFEKLFF. CDR3 coding DNA: TGTGCCAGCAGCTACAACGACAGGAATTTTGAAAAACTGTTTTTT.

The chain employs TRBV10-3 and TRBJ2-7, with TRBD2 matching over 9 bases. Per germline, CDR1 ENHRY and CDR2 SYGVKD. The CDR3 sequence is 17 residues long. After removal of 4 bases from V and 2 bases from J, the junction contained 12 bases not matched to a gene. The CDR3 spells CAISAQGGGRATYEQYF. In DNA form, the CDR3 reads TGTGCCATCAGTGCACAGGGTGGCGGGAGGGCCACCTACGAGCAGTACTTC.